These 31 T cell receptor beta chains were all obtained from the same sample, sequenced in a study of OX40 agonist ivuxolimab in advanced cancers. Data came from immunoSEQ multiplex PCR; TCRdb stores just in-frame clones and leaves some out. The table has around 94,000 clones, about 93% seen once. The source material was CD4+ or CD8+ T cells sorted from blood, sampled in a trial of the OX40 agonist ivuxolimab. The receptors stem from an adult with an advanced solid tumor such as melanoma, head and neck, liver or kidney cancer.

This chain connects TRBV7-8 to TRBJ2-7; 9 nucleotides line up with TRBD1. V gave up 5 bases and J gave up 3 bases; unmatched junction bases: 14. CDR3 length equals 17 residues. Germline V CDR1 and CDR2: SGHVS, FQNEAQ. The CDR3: CASSATLVGTGFYEQYF. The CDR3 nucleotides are TGTGCCAGCAGCGCCACCCTGGTAGGGACAGGGTTCTACGAGCAGTACTTC.

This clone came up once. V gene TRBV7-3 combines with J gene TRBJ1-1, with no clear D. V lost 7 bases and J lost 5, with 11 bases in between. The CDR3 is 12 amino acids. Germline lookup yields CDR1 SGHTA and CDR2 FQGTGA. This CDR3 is CASTFGLTEAFF. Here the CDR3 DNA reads TGTGCCAGCACCTTCGGACTAACTGAAGCTTTCTTT.

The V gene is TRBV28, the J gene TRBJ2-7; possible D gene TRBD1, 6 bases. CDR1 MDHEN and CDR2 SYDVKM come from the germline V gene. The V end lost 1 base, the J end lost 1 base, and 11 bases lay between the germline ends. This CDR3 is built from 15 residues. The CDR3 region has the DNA TGTGCCAGCAGTTTATACAGGGTCGGTTCCTACGAGCAGTACTTC. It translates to CASSLYRVGSYEQYF.

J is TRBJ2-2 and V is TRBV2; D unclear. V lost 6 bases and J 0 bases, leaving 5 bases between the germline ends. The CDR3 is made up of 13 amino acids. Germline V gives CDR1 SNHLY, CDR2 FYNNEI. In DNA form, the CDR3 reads TGTGCCAGCAGCAGGACGAACACCGGGGAGCTGTTTTTT. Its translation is CASSRTNTGELFF.

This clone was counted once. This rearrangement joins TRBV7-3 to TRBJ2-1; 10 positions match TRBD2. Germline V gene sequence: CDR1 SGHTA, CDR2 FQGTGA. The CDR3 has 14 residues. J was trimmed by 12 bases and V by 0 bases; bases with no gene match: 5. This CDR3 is CASSLTLAGAPQFF. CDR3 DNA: TGTGCCAGCAGCTTAACGCTAGCGGGAGCCCCGCAGTTCTTC.

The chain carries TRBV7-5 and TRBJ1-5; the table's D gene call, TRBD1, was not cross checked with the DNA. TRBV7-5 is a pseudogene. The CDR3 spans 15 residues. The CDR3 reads CARSDQQGSIQPQHF. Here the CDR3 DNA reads TGTGCCAGAAGCGACCAACAGGGGTCCATTCAGCCCCAGCATTTT.

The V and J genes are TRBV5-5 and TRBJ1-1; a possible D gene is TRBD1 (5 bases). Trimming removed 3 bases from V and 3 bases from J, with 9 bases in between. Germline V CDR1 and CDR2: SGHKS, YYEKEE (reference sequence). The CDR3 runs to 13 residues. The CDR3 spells CASSYWGDTEAFF. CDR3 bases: TGTGCCAGCAGCTATTGGGGGGACACTGAAGCTTTCTTT.

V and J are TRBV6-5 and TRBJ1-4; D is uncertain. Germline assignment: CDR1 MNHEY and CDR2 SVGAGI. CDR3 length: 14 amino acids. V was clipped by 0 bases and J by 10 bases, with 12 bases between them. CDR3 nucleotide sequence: TGTGCCAGCAGTTACTCGGAACTCCACGGAAAACTGTTTTTT. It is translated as CASSYSELHGKLFF.

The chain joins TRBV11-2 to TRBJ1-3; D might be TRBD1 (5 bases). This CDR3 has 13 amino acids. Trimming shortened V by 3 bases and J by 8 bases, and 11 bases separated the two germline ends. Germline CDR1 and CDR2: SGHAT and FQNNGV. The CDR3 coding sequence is TGTGCCAGCAGCTTCAACCTGGGGGACACCATATATTTT. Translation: CASSFNLGDTIYF. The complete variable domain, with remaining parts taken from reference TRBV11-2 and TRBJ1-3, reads EAGVAQSPRYKIIEKRQSVAFWCNPISGHATLYWYQQILGQGPKLLIQFQNNGVVDDSQLPKDRFSAERLKGVDSTLKIQPAKLEDSAVYLCASSFNLGDTIYFGEGSWLTVV.

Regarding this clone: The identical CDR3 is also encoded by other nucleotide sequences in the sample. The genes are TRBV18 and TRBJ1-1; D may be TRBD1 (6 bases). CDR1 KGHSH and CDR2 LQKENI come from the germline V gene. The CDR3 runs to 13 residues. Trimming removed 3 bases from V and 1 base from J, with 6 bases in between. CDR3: CASSPGQNTEAFF. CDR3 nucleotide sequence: TGTGCCAGCTCACCGGGACAGAACACTGAAGCTTTCTTT.

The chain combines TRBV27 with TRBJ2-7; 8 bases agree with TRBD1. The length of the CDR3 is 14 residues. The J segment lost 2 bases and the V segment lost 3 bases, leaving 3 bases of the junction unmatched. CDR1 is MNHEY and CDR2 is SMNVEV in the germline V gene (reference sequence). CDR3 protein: CASSFRTGPYEQYF. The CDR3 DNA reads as TGTGCCAGCAGTTTTAGGACAGGGCCCTACGAGCAGTACTTC.

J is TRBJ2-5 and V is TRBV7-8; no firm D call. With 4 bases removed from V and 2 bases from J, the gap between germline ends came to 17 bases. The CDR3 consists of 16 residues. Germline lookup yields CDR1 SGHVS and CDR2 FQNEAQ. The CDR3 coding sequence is TGTGCCAGCAGCTCACCTCAACCTCAGGCGCAAGAGACCCAGTACTTC. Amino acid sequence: CASSSPQPQAQETQYF.

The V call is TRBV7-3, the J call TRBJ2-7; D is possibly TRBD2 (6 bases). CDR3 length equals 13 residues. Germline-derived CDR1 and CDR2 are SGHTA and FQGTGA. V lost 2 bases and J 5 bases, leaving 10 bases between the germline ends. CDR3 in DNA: TGTGCCAGCAGCTTATCCCCGGGAGACGAGCAGTACTTC. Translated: CASSLSPGDEQYF. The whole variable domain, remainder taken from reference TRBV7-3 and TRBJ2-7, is GAGVSQTPSNKVTEKGKYVELRCDPISGHTALYWYRQSLGQGPEFLIYFQGTGAADDSGLPNDRFFAVRPEGSVSTLKIQRTERGDSAVYLCASSLSPGDEQYFGPGTRLTVT.

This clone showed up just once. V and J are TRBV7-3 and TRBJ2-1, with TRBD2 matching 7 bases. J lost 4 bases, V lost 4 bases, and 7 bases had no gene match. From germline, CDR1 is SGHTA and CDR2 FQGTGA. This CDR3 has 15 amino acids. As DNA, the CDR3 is TGTGCCAGCAGCTCCGATTTAGCGGGTTACAATGAGCAGTTCTTC. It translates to CASSSDLAGYNEQFF.

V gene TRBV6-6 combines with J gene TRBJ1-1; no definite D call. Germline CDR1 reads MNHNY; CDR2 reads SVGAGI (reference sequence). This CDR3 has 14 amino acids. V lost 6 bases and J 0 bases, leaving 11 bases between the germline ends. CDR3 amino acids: CASSRLGLNTEAFF. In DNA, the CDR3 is TGTGCCAGCAGCCGCCTCGGGTTGAACACTGAAGCTTTCTTT.

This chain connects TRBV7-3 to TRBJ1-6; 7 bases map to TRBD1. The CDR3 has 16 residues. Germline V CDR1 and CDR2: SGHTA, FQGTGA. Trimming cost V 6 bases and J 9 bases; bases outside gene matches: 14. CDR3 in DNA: TGTGCCAGCAGTTTGGGGCCTACAGGGGAGGGTTCACCCCTCCACTTT. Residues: CASSLGPTGEGSPLHF.

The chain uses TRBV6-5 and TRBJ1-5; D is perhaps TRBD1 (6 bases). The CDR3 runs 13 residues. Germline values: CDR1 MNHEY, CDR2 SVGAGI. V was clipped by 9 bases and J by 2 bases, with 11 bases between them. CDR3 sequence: CASRQDGNQPQHF. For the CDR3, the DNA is TGTGCCAGTAGACAGGACGGCAATCAGCCCCAGCATTTT.

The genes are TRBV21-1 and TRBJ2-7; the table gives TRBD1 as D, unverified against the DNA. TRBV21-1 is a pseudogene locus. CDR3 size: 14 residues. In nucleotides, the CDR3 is TGTGCCAGCAGCAATCAGGGGTCCGGATACGAGCAGTACTTC. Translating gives CASSNQGSGYEQYF.

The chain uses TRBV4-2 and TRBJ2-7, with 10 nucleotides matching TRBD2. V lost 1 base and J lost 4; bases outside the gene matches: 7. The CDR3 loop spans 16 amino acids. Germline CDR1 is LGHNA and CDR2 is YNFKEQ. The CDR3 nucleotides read TGTGCCAGCAGCCAAGTACGGCTAGCGGGAGTGTACGAGCAGTACTTC. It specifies CASSQVRLAGVYEQYF.

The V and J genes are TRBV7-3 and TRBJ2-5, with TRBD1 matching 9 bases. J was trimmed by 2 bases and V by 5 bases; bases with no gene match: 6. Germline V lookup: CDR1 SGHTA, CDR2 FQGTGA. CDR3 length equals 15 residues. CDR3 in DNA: TGTGCCAGCAGCCCCCGTGACAGGGGGCAAGAGACCCAGTACTTC. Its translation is CASSPRDRGQETQYF.

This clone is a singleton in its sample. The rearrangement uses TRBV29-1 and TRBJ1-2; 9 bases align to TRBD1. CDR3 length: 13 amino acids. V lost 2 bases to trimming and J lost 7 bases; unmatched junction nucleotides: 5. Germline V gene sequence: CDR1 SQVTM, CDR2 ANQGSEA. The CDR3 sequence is CSVELQGAFGYTF. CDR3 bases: TGCAGCGTTGAACTACAGGGGGCTTTTGGCTACACCTTC.

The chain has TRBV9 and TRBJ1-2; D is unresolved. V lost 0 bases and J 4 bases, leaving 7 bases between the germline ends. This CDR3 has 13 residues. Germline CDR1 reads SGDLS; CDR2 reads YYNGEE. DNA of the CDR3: TGTGCCAGCAGCGTAGAATTAGGCTATGGCTACACCTTC. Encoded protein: CASSVELGYGYTF.

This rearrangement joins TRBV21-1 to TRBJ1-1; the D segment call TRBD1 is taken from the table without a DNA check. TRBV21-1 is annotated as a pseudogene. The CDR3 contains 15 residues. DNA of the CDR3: TGTGCCAGCAGCAGTAGGGGGCTGCCGAACACTGAAGCTTTCTTT. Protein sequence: CASSSRGLPNTEAFF.

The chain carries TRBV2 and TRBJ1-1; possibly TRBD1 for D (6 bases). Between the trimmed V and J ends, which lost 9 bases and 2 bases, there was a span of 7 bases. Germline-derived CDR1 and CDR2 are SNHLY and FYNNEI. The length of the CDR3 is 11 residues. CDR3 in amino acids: CARGGNTEAFF. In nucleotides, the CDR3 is TGTGCCAGAGGGGGTAACACTGAAGCTTTCTTT.

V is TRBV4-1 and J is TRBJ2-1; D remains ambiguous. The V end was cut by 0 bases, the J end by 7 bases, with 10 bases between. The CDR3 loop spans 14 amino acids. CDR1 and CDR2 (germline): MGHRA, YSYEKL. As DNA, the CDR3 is TGCGCCAGCAGCCAAGAAATAGTACGTAATGAGCAGTTCTTC. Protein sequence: CASSQEIVRNEQFF.

For the CDR3, the DNA is TGCGCCAGCGCTAGCGCCCCGGGAGAGCAGTTCTTC. Translated: CASASAPGEQFF. V gene TRBV5-1 combines with J gene TRBJ2-1; TRBD2 is a possible D gene (6 bases). V was clipped by 7 bases and J by 10 bases, with 15 bases between them. CDR3 length equals 12 residues. Germline CDR1 reads SGHRS; CDR2 reads YFSETQ.

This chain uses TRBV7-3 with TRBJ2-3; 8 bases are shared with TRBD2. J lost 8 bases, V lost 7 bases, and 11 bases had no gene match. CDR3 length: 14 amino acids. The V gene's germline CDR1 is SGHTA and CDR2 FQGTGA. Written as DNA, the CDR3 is TGTGCCAGCAAGGCAGCGGGAGATTGGGGTACGCAGTATTTT. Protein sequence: CASKAAGDWGTQYF.

The CDR3 sequence: CASSAPGLAGSSYNEQFF. The CDR3 nucleotides are TGTGCCAGCAGTGCACCGGGACTAGCGGGTTCTTCCTACAATGAGCAGTTCTTC. This chain uses TRBV6-1 with TRBJ2-1; 12 bases align to TRBD2. Germline CDR1 reads MNHNS; CDR2 reads SASEGT. The CDR3 contains 18 residues. The V gene end was trimmed by 4 bases and the J gene end by 1 base; junction bases not matched to a gene: 8.

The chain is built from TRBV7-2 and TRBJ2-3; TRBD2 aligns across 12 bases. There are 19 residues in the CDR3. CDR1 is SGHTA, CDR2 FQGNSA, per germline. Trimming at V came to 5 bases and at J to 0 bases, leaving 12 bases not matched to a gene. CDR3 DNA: TGTGCCAGCAGCCGAAGACTAGCGGGAGCCCCTTCGAGCACAGATACGCAGTATTTT. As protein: CASSRRLAGAPSSTDTQYF.

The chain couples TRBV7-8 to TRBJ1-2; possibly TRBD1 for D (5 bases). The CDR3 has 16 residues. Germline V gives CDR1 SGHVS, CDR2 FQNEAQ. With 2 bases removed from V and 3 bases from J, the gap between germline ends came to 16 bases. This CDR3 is CASSLISRGLDYGYTF. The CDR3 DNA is TGTGCCAGCAGCTTAATATCTCGGGGGTTGGACTATGGCTACACCTTC.

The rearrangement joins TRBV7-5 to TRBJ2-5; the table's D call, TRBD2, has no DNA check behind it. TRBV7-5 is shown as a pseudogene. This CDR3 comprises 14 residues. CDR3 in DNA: TGTGCCAGCAGCTTAAAGGCATCGCGGGAGACCCAGTACTTC. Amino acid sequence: CASSLKASRETQYF.